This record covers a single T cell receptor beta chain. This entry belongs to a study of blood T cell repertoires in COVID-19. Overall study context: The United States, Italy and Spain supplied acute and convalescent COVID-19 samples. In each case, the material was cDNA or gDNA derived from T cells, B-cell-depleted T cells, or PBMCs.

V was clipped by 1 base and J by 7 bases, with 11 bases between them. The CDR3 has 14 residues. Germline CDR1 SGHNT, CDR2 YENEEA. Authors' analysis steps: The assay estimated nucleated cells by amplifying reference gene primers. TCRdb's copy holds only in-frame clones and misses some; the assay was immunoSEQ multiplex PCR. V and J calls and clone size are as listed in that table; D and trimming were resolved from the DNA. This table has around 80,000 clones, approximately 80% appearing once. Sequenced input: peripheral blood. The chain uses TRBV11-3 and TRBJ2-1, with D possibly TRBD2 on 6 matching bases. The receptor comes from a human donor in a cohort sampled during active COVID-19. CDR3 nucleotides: TGTGCCAGCAGCTTAGTCGGGAGTGGGAATGAGCAGTTCTTC. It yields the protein CASSLVGSGNEQFF.